The 28 T cell receptor beta chains below come from one sample, sequenced in a study of human T cells and chemical hapten exposure (dated by TCRdb to the early 2020s). To prepare the library, RACE was applied. Sequencing took place on a NextSeq 500. The raw public data were reprocessed by TCRdb itself: fastp quality trimming at Q25, MiXCR clonotype calling, in-frame beta chains only. Merged by CDR3 protein, the rows form single entries marked with the most common genes and DNA. Recorded for this sample are some 380,000 distinct CDR3 sequences; roughly 4.8% of them occurred a single time. Of the sample, 2% to 2.5% is held by the ten largest clones. This specimen's time point label, interpreted: patch test 1, 2 weeks after DPC sensitization. Interpreted using the paper, the treatment or condition label stands for: therapeutic diphenylcyclopropenone sensitization with weekly scalp DPC. The sample here was whole blood, taken in connection with sensitization to the hapten diphenylcyclopropenone (DPC). The receptor set was obtained from a woman between 50 and 59 years old with alopecia areata. Some clones in this sample may be carry-over from other donors' samples.

This clonotype was counted at least ten times. The chain has TRBV7-2 and TRBJ1-4; 8 nucleotides line up with TRBD1. Germline assignment: CDR1 SGHTA and CDR2 FQGNSA. Germline trimming cut 5 bases from V and 0 bases from J; bases unmatched to any gene: 11. The CDR3 consists of 18 residues. The CDR3 DNA follows: TGTGCCAGCAGCCCGAACACAGGGGGGTATTCAACTAATGAAAAACTGTTTTTT. Its protein is CASSPNTGGYSTNEKLFF.

Many counts were recorded for this clonotype. The rearrangement links TRBV20-1 to TRBJ2-3, with 8 nucleotides matching TRBD2. The length of the CDR3 is 18 residues. Germline-derived CDR1 and CDR2 are DFQATT and SNEGSKA (reference sequence). With V trimmed by 6 bases and J by 0 bases, 17 bases remained unmatched. The CDR3 coding sequence is TGCAGTGCCCCCGTGGGCAGCGGGGGAGCTTCTAGCACAGATACGCAGTATTTT. It specifies CSAPVGSGGASSTDTQYF.

This clonotype was detected many times. The chain is built from TRBV7-6 and TRBJ2-3, with TRBD2 identical over 9 bases. The CDR3 has 15 amino acids. CDR1 is SGHVS and CDR2 is FNYEAQ in the germline V gene. J gave up 0 bases and V 5 bases, and 3 bases lay outside the gene matches. CDR3 sequence reads: CASSPGLASTDTQYF. The CDR3 region has the DNA TGTGCCAGCAGCCCGGGACTAGCTAGCACAGATACGCAGTATTTT.

This clonotype was found many times. Here the CDR3 DNA reads TGTGCCAGCAGTTTCGGAGGGGCCAACGTCCTGACTTTC. It codes for CASSFGGANVLTF. The J gene is TRBJ2-6, the V gene TRBV12-3 or TRBV12-4, with unresolved D. Trimming took 3 bases from V and 4 from J, leaving 4 bases between them. The CDR3 has 13 amino acids.

This sequence joins TRBV12-3 or TRBV12-4 and TRBJ2-5; perhaps TRBD1 as D (7 bases). V lost 3 bases and J 5 bases, leaving 19 bases between the germline ends. This CDR3 comprises 16 residues. The CDR3 DNA sequence: TGTGCCAGCAGTTTGGGGGCAGGGGGGATGATGGAGACCCAGTACTTC. Translating gives CASSLGAGGMMETQYF.

This clonotype was counted many times. This chain joins TRBV6-6 and TRBJ2-2, with D hard to call. This CDR3 is built from 11 residues. The germline gives CDR1 MNHNY, CDR2 SVGAGI (reference sequence). V was trimmed by 5 bases and J by 2 bases, leaving 0 bases between them. The CDR3 DNA is TGTGCCAGCAGTAACACCGGGGAGCTGTTTTTT. Translated: CASSNTGELFF.

This clonotype was found a few times. J is TRBJ1-1 and V is TRBV12-5, with a tentative D call TRBD1 (6 bases). The germline CDR1 and CDR2 sequences are LGHNT and FRNRAP. The CDR3 sequence is 16 residues long. V was pared by 9 bases and J by 5 bases, with 25 bases between. CDR3 sequence (DNA): TGTGCTAGCCGAAACACAGGGTCGGGGAGGAGGACTGAAGCTTTCTTT. Translated, it gives CASRNTGSGRRTEAFF.

This clonotype was counted between two and nine times. CDR3 region: CASSLGYDVRTDTQYF. The CDR3 region has the DNA TGCGCCAGCAGCTTGGGGTACGACGTTCGCACAGATACGCAGTATTTT. The rearrangement uses TRBV5-1 and TRBJ2-3; D ambiguous. CDR3 length: 16 residues. The germline V and J ends were trimmed by 0 bases and 1 base, with 12 bases remaining between them. Germline assignment: CDR1 SGHRS and CDR2 YFSETQ.

At least ten counts were recorded for this clonotype. The V call is TRBV20-1, the J call TRBJ2-1; D is perhaps TRBD2 (5 bases). Germline CDR1 reads DFQATT; CDR2 reads SNEGSKA (reference sequence). Trimming shortened V by 5 bases and J by 3 bases, and 17 bases separated the two germline ends. The CDR3 is 15 amino acids. The CDR3 is CSAPSFGIGYNEQFF. CDR3 DNA sequence: TGCAGTGCTCCATCGTTCGGGATAGGCTACAATGAGCAGTTCTTC.

In this sample, this clonotype turned up many times. The chain has TRBV9 and TRBJ2-1; 13 bases match TRBD2. Germline CDR1 SGDLS, CDR2 YYNGEE. The CDR3 runs to 17 residues. The V gene end was trimmed by 3 bases and the J gene end by 0 bases; junction bases not matched to a gene: 3. CDR3 in DNA: TGTGCCAGCAGCGCTCGGACTAGCGGGAGCTCCTACAATGAGCAGTTCTTC. Translation gives CASSARTSGSSYNEQFF.

This clonotype was recorded many times. The V gene is TRBV3-1, the J gene TRBJ2-2, with 7 bases identical to TRBD1. The V gene's germline CDR1 is LGHDT and CDR2 YNNKEL (reference sequence). Unmatched junction bases numbered 3, after V lost 5 bases and J lost 0 bases. CDR3 length: 15 residues. CDR3 amino acids: CASSVQGANTGELFF. In nucleotides, the CDR3 is TGTGCCAGCAGCGTCCAGGGGGCGAACACCGGGGAGCTGTTTTTT.

The sample holds many counts of this clonotype. The rearrangement uses TRBV3-1 and TRBJ1-2; 10 nucleotides align to TRBD1. CDR1 is LGHDT and CDR2 is YNNKEL in the germline V gene (reference sequence). This CDR3 spans 15 amino acids. With 3 bases clipped from V and 5 bases from J, the junction kept 6 bases outside the gene matches. CDR3 in DNA: TGTGCCAGCAGCCATGCCGGGACAGGGGCTTATGGCTACACCTTC. It codes for CASSHAGTGAYGYTF.

The rearrangement joins TRBV6-5 to TRBJ1-1; 8 bases align to TRBD1. The V and J ends lost 6 bases and 4 bases, in that order; junction bases with no gene match: 10. The CDR3 extends over 15 amino acids. From germline, CDR1 is MNHEY and CDR2 SVGAGI. The CDR3 region is CASSWEQGVGTEAFF. The CDR3 nucleotides read TGTGCCAGCAGCTGGGAACAGGGGGTGGGCACTGAAGCTTTCTTT.

This chain uses TRBV10-3 with TRBJ2-1; TRBD1 aligns across 8 bases. Germline V lookup: CDR1 ENHRY, CDR2 SYGVKD. V lost 6 bases to trimming and J lost 8 bases; unmatched junction nucleotides: 9. This CDR3 region has 14 residues. The CDR3 region is CAIRDRVVGDEQFF. CDR3 nucleotide sequence: TGTGCCATCAGGGACAGGGTGGTCGGCGATGAGCAGTTCTTC.

The V and J genes are TRBV7-9 and TRBJ2-7, with TRBD1 as a possible D gene (5 bases). CDR1 and CDR2 from the germline V gene are SEHNR and FQNEAQ (reference sequence). The V and J ends lost 5 bases and 6 bases respectively, with 11 bases between them. There are 12 residues in the CDR3. The CDR3: CASSPRVSEQYF. CDR3 nucleotides: TGTGCCAGCAGCCCCAGGGTGAGCGAGCAGTACTTC.

This clonotype was detected many times. The chain recombines TRBV19 with TRBJ2-2; 10 positions match TRBD2. The trim removed 5 bases at V and 5 bases at J, leaving 11 bases unmatched. The length of the CDR3 is 17 residues. CDR1 is LNHDA, CDR2 SQIVND, per germline (reference sequence). This chain's CDR3 is CASSPPSGRARTGELFF. The CDR3 nucleotides are TGTGCCAGTAGTCCCCCCAGCGGGAGGGCCAGAACCGGGGAGCTGTTTTTT.

Many counts were recorded for this clonotype. The CDR3 region is CASSVQGPGQPQHF. The CDR3 coding sequence is TGTGCCAGCAGTGTACAGGGACCCGGCCAGCCCCAGCATTTT. The chain uses TRBV25-1 and TRBJ1-5, with a weak D call TRBD1 (6 bases). The V and J ends lost 4 bases and 7 bases respectively, with 14 bases between them. The CDR3 totals 14 residues. Germline CDR1 is MGHDK and CDR2 is SYGVNS.

This clonotype was detected a few times. The chain joins TRBV4-3 to TRBJ2-1, with 9 bases lining up with TRBD2. V lost 3 bases and J lost 6; bases outside the gene matches: 3. The CDR3 contains 14 residues. Germline CDR1 is LGHNA and CDR2 is YSLEER. DNA for the CDR3: TGCGCCAGCAGCCAGCAAGCGGGGGGCAATGAGCAGTTCTTC. Protein sequence: CASSQQAGGNEQFF.

The CDR3 protein is CSATTVEDYGYTF. The CDR3 bases are TGCAGCGCCACTACAGTCGAAGACTATGGCTACACCTTC. This rearrangement joins TRBV29-1 to TRBJ1-2; D not resolved. The CDR3 runs to 13 residues. Looked up from germline, CDR1 is SQVTM and CDR2 is ANQGSEA. Trimming shortened V by 7 bases and J by 3 bases, and 15 bases separated the two germline ends.

The sample holds one count of this clonotype. The chain uses TRBV5-1 and TRBJ2-2; TRBD1 matches 8 bases. The germline V gene has CDR1 SGHRS and CDR2 YFSETQ. The V and J ends lost 7 bases and 3 bases, in that order; junction bases with no gene match: 8. The CDR3 totals 15 residues. The CDR3: CASCRGQGDTGELFF. CDR3 DNA: TGCGCCAGCTGCCGCGGACAGGGAGACACCGGGGAGCTGTTTTTT.

This clonotype was counted many times. This chain uses TRBV25-1 with TRBJ1-1; weak D call: TRBD1 (5 bases). This CDR3 is 15 amino acids long. CDR1 and CDR2 (germline): MGHDK, SYGVNS. V was pared by 1 base and J by 3 bases, with 12 bases between. The CDR3 is CASSESRRGDTEAFF. The CDR3, as DNA: TGTGCCAGCAGTGAATCCCGTCGGGGGGACACTGAAGCTTTCTTT. The variable domain in full, with the rest retrieved from reference TRBV25-1 and TRBJ1-1, is EADIYQTPRYLVIGTGKKITLECSQTMGHDKMYWYQQDPGMELHLIHYSYGVNSTEKGDLSSESTVSRIRTEHFPLTLESARPSHTSQYLCASSESRRGDTEAFFGQGTRLTVV.

There are a few counts of this clonotype. The chain joins TRBV19 to TRBJ1-5; a possible D gene is TRBD1 (5 bases). The CDR3 covers 15 residues. The germline V gene has CDR1 LNHDA and CDR2 SQIVND (reference sequence). V lost 3 bases and J 7 bases, leaving 16 bases between the germline ends. The CDR3 DNA sequence: TGTGCCAGTAGTATCAAGACGCCCCAGGGCCAGCCCCAGCATTTT. Protein product: CASSIKTPQGQPQHF.

V gene TRBV5-1 combines with J gene TRBJ2-7; TRBD1 matches at 7 bases. The ends lost 4 bases at V and 2 bases at J; junction bases unmatched: 6. Per the germline V gene, CDR1 is SGHRS and CDR2 is YFSETQ. The CDR3 covers 14 residues. As DNA, the CDR3 is TGCGCCAGCAGCGAGACAGGGTATCCCTACGAGCAGTACTTC. Translation: CASSETGYPYEQYF.

The rearrangement links TRBV7-9 to TRBJ1-1; the match to TRBD1 covers 9 bases. V was pared by 5 bases and J by 6 bases, with 13 bases of the junction left unmatched. The CDR3 has 16 amino acids. Germline V CDR1 and CDR2: SEHNR, FQNEAQ (reference sequence). The CDR3 spells CASSLGTGLPLAEAFF. DNA of the CDR3: TGTGCCAGCAGCCTGGGGACAGGGCTCCCCTTGGCTGAAGCTTTCTTT.

The table lists this clonotype with a few counts. The chain is built from TRBV12-3 or TRBV12-4 and TRBJ2-3; TRBD2 aligns across 14 bases. V gave up 0 bases and J gave up 3 bases; unmatched junction bases: 5. This CDR3 is 18 amino acids long. The CDR3 DNA sequence: TGTGCCAGCAGTTTAGCCCTTGGACTAGCGGGGGGTACAGATACGCAGTATTTT. It specifies CASSLALGLAGGTDTQYF.

The gene calls are TRBV2 and TRBJ2-6; D gene uncertain. The CDR3 length is 14 residues. The V gene's germline CDR1 is SNHLY and CDR2 FYNNEI. Trimming left V 10 bases short and J 0 bases short, with 10 bases between. The CDR3 region is CATFDSSGANVLTF. CDR3 DNA sequence: TGTGCCACCTTTGACTCCTCTGGGGCCAACGTCCTGACTTTC. The full variable domain, its missing parts supplied by reference TRBV2 and TRBJ2-6, is EPEVTQTPSHQVTQMGQEVILRCVPISNHLYFYWYRQILGQKVEFLVSFYNNEISEKSEIFDDQFSVERPDGSNFTLKIRSTKLEDSAMYFCATFDSSGANVLTFGAGSRLTVL.

The chain uses TRBV12-3 or TRBV12-4 and TRBJ2-6; no definite D call. CDR3 length: 15 amino acids. V lost 3 bases and J 0 bases, leaving 6 bases between the germline ends. The chain's CDR3 is CASSFSDSGANVLTF. The CDR3 coding sequence is TGTGCCAGCAGTTTTTCTGACTCTGGGGCCAACGTCCTGACTTTC.

This clonotype was seen repeatedly, ten times or more. The CDR3 DNA reads TGTGCCAGCAGCCCTGCGGCGGGGAATCAGCCCCAGCATTTT. Residues: CASSPAAGNQPQHF. This chain joins TRBV3-1 and TRBJ1-5, with D hard to call. From germline, CDR1 is LGHDT and CDR2 YNNKEL (reference sequence). Trimming cost V 4 bases and J 4 bases, with 11 bases left between them. This CDR3 has 14 residues.